The entry that follows covers one T cell receptor (beta chain) sequence. This specimen comes from a study of blood T cell repertoires in COVID-19. About the research overall: Specimens from acute and convalescent COVID-19 originated in the United States, Italy and Spain. The cDNA or gDNA used as material had been derived from T cells, B-cell-depleted T cells, or PBMCs.

In the original analysis: Counts of nucleated cells, estimated from reference gene primer amplification, were obtained. Repertoires were generated with immunoSEQ multiplex PCR, while TCRdb's copy carries only in-frame clones and drops some. V, J and clone size reflect that table, while D and trimming were determined from the DNA. The sample lists roughly 150,000 clones; approximately 77% were seen once. The length of the CDR3 is 15 residues. Germline loops: CDR1 MGHRA, CDR2 YSYEKL. Trimming stripped 1 base from V and 4 bases from J, with 11 bases between. This TCR was recovered from a woman of 80 years or more with active or convalescent COVID-19. Sequencing used peripheral blood. This rearrangement joins TRBV4-1 to TRBJ2-1, with a possible D match to TRBD2 (5 bases). This CDR3 reads CASSQVSRTYNEQFF. The DNA for the CDR3 is TGCGCCAGCAGCCAAGTTTCTCGGACTTACAATGAGCAGTTCTTC.